This entry is about one T cell receptor (beta chain). This clonotype occurred a few times. No cognate antigen has been identified for it. Nothing much larger sits one base from this clone, and base qualities are not available. Donors were around 37 systemically healthy Caucasian individuals from Russia aged roughly 6 to 95 years. Each donor gave ten milliliters of peripheral blood, collected into EDTA-treated Vacutainer tubes. PBMCs were isolated by Ficoll-Paque density-gradient centrifugation, with at least 7 million obtained per sample. Trizol reagent was used to extract total RNA from PBMCs, with at least 6 micrograms per sample. For every donor, an aliquot of PBMCs went through flow cytometry to measure the percentages of naive CD45RAhigh/CD27high T cells. The data were obtained in a study of blood T cells in healthy people across ages (dated by TCRdb to the mid-2010s). Background for the entire study: In model experiments, roughly one uniquely barcoded TCR beta cDNA molecule per two T cells was captured by template switching. To track age-related changes in TCR beta repertoire diversity, the study relied on deep sequencing normalized with unique cDNA molecular identifiers. Four age groups were formed from the donors: young (average approximately 15 years), middle-aged (around 37), aged (62) and long-lived (82). To avoid experimental bias, donors of different ages were randomly spread across the sequencing lanes. The study analyzed two additional independent replicas of 1 million unique cDNA reads from the same blood draw for two donors, one aged 18 to 30 and one aged 80 or older.

In the germline V gene, CDR1 corresponds to SGHTA and CDR2 to FQGNSA. Trimming leaves V shorter by 8 bases and J shorter by 7 bases, with the junction holding 8 bases beyond the gene matches. The CDR3, from cysteine to phenylalanine, totals 14 residues. Of all the DNA, just the CDR3 is kept, 42 bases in frame from base 1. The library was obtained by 5' RACE. TCRdb shows the sequencer as Illumina HiSeq 2500. A second PCR of roughly 6 to 11 cycles was run with a J-beta primer mix and a sample-barcoded 5' primer. A unique molecular identifier was introduced onto each TCR beta cDNA molecule by a template-switch 5' adaptor carrying 12 random nucleotides. Each sample yielded at least 2.5 million CDR3-containing paired-end reads. All of the RNA was converted into first-strand cDNA using the Mint cDNA synthesis kit, with a TRBC-specific oligonucleotide serving as the primer. After uracil-DNA glycosylase treatment, a first 18-cycle PCR used universal primers M1SS and BC2_uni_R on all cDNA. In the authors' own workflow: For normalization, 1 million high-quality reads were randomly selected from each sample, with every read carrying a distinct molecular identifier. Reads with shared molecular identifiers were discarded instead of being binned into consensus sequences. CDR3 identification, clonotype clustering and error correction used MiTCR with a Q25 quality threshold and the strictest error-elimination algorithm. A nonparametric unseen species model using Euler transformation provided a lower-bound estimate of total TCR beta diversity. The public reads were run again by TCRdb, first through fastp at Q25 and then through MiXCR, and only productive beta chains were kept. Identical CDR3 protein sequences are pooled into one entry, listed with their most common genes and DNA. None of the V and J calls come from the authors' own analysis; TCRdb made them. The sample has 450,000 to 700,000 distinct CDR3 sequences on record, 25% to 30% of them singletons. About a fifth of the sample rests with the top ten.

Broad study findings and their caveats: As age increased, observed TCR beta diversity per million T cells dropped in a roughly linear way, and a significant reduction was already evident by age around 41. A strong correlation was found between observed TCR beta diversity and the percentage of naive T cells measured by flow cytometry. The long-lived group showed more naive CD4+ T cells, fewer expanded clones and increased TCR diversity than the aged group, suggesting age selection. Estimates of total diversity from one million sequenced T cells were regarded as lower bounds and underestimates. Because the CMV infection status of the donors was unknown, age-related changes in expanded clonotypes may potentially have been confounded. Since profiling was done on bulk unsorted PBMCs, naive and antigen-experienced compartments could not be conclusively compared.

This chain is built from TRBV7-2 and TRBJ2-5; 12 nucleotides in the junction match TRBD2. The source of this sequence is a woman in her 70s in good health. The sample taken for sequencing was blood. This receptor has the CDR3 CASAPSGGAWTQYF. Here is the DNA: TGTGCCAGCGCTCCTAGCGGGGGGGCGTGGACCCAGTACTTC.